This T cell receptor (beta chain) comes out of a study of blood T cells in healthy people across ages. A sample-barcoded 5' primer and a J-beta primer mix were used in a second PCR of roughly 7 to 11 cycles. TCRdb reanalysed the 5' RACE reads using MiXCR and keeps one entry per CDR3 protein. The sample gives 600,000 to 850,000 distinct CDR3 sequences, 20% to 25% of which show up once; 8% to 10% is in the top ten. The germline V gene has CDR1 MNHNY and CDR2 SVGAGI (reference sequence). The CDR3 covers 15 residues. Trimming left V 5 bases short and J 0 bases short, with 11 bases between. These same data were also listed under a study on T cells of mothers and their children. That paper states: The output of TCR recombination is shaped by thymic selection similarly in related and unrelated pairs.

This TCR derives from a boy younger than 18 in good health. Sequencing used blood. V and J are TRBV6-6 and TRBJ1-3; D gene ambiguous. In DNA form, the CDR3 reads TGTGCCAGCAGTGACCGGGCCCTCTCTGGAAACACCATATATTTT. This sequence encodes CASSDRALSGNTIYF.